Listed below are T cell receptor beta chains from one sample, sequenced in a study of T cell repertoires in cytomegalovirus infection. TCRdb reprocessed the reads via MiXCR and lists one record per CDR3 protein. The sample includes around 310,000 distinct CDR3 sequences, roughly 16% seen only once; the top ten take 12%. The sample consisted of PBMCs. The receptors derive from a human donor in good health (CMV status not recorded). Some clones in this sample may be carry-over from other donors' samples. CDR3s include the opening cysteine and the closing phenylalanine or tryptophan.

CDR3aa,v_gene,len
CSAEGQRGANEQFF,TRBV20-1,14
CASSGLAKNIQYF,TRBV7-2,13
CASSWGGGHQPQHF,TRBV28,14
CASSHGPAGALQGKTQYF,TRBV4-1,18
CSASETGPDGYTF,TRBV20-1,13
CASSQGGTVNNEQFF,TRBV4-1,15
CASSQVIGYNEQFF,TRBV3-1,14
CAVRPGTSGDEQYF,TRBV10-3,14
CSASDRRVNQPQHF,TRBV20-1,14
CASQRLGQGGDTQYF,TRBV3-1,15
CAIRTSIYRDSYEQYF,TRBV10-3,16
CASSLMPDTQYF,TRBV12-3/TRBV12-4,12
CASSQVGRNTEAFF,TRBV4-2,14
CASSFGTGPDTQYF,TRBV7-6,14
CASSPGVGYEQYF,TRBV28,13
CANSSPPGLARETQYF,TRBV6-2/TRBV6-3,16
CASSIRQTSSYEQYF,TRBV27,15
CASSYSSGQGNTEAFF,TRBV6-5,16
CASSYRGRGEKLFF,TRBV4-1,14
CASSTLPWTGDGYTF,TRBV28,15
CASSSRTGSQDTGELFF,TRBV5-1,17
CASSFGQGGNTEAFF,TRBV12-3/TRBV12-4,15
CSARERGITDTQYF,TRBV20-1,14
CASSLQASSYEQYF,TRBV7-9,14
CASSSWDGYSNQPQHF,TRBV7-9,16
CASSGGTSGITDTQYF,TRBV2,16
CASSLSRGAGTDTQYF,TRBV7-9,16
CASSKGTQVNQPQHF,TRBV19,15
CASSTRSDGTGELFF,TRBV6-2/TRBV6-3,15
CASSYGRPPLNTEAFF,TRBV6-5,16
CSASQDTVRPYNEQFF,TRBV20-1,16
CASSLGGTVNTEAFF,TRBV12-3/TRBV12-4,15
CSARRTETYNEQFF,TRBV20-1,14
CASSLPTSAADTQYF,TRBV5-1,15
CASRFDRVGEQFF,TRBV2,13
CASRPASGGGETQYF,TRBV5-4,15
CASSLSGELGELFF,TRBV5-1,14
CATSADDLGTQYF,TRBV24-1,13
CASSSTGTGRYEQYF,TRBV7-2,15